The clone carrying this T cell receptor (beta chain) was counted only a few times. Antigen: not known. Each CDR3 protein is one row after TCRdb ran MiXCR on the 5' RACE reads. Of about 540,000 distinct CDR3 sequences listed, roughly 22% were seen once; the top ten hold about 12%. This entry comes from a study of T-cell memory formation after mild COVID-19. Points from the study as a whole: The finding that pre-infection memory included some responding clones suggested that cross-reactive memory joined. CD4+ clones that contracted lay mainly in CM and EM; CD8+ ones lay in EMRA.

This receptor was taken from an adult woman who had mild COVID-19 (a few samples of this study predate the infection). Cell type and time point are not known. The specimen was PBMCs or a T cell subset sorted from them (not recorded which).

This CDR3 reads CASSLGTGGHYEQYF. CDR3 sequence (DNA): TGCGCCAGCAGCTTGGGGACCGGGGGGCACTACGAGCAGTACTTC. The chain couples TRBV5-1 to TRBJ2-7; tentative D call: TRBD2 (7 bases). The germline V gene has CDR1 SGHRS and CDR2 YFSETQ. The germline V and J ends were trimmed by 0 bases and 3 bases, with 13 bases remaining between them. The CDR3 sequence is 15 residues long. The full variable domain, in which reference TRBV5-1 and TRBJ2-7 provide the parts outside the CDR3, is KAGVTQTPRYLIKTRGQQVTLSCSPISGHRSVSWYQQTPGQGLQFLFEYFSETQRNKGNFPGRFSGRQFSNSRSEMNVSTLELGDSALYLCASSLGTGGHYEQYFGPGTRLTVT.